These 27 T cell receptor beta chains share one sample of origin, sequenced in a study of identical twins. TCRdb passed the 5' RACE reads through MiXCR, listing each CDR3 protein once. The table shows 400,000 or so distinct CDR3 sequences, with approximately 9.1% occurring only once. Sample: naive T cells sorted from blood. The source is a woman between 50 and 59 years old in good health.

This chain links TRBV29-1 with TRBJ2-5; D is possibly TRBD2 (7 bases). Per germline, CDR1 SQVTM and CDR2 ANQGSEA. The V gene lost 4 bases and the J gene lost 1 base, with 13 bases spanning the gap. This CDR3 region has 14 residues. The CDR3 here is CSVGGAGVQETQYF. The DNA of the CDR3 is TGCAGCGTTGGGGGGGCGGGGGTCCAAGAGACCCAGTACTTC.

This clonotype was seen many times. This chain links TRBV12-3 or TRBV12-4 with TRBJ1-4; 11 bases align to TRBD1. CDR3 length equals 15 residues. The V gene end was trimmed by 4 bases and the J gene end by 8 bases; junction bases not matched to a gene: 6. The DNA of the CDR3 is TGTGCCAGCAGTTCAGGACAGGGGGCGTCGGAAAAACTGTTTTTT. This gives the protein CASSSGQGASEKLFF.

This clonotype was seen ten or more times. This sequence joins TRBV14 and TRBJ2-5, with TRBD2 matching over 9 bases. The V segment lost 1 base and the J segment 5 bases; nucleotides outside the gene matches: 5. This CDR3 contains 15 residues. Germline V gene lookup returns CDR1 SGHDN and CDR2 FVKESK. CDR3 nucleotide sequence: TGTGCCAGCAGCCAAGTGTTAGCGGGAGCGGAGACCCAGTACTTC. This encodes CASSQVLAGAETQYF.

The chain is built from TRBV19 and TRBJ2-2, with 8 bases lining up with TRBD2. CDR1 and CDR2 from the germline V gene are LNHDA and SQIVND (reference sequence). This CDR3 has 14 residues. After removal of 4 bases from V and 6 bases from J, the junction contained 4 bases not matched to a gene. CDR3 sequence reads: CASSKLAAPGELFF. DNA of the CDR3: TGTGCCAGTAGTAAACTAGCGGCCCCCGGGGAGCTGTTTTTT.

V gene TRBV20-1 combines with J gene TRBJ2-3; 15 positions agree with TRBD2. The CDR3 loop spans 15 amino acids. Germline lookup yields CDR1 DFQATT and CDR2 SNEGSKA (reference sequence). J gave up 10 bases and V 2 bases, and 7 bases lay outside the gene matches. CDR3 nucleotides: TGCAGTGCTAGACCCAGGACTAGCGGGAGGGCCTCGCAGTATTTT. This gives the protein CSARPRTSGRASQYF.

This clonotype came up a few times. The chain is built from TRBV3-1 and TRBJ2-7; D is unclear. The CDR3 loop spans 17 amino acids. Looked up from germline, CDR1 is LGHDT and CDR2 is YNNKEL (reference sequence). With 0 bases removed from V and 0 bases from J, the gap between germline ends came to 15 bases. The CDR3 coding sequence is TGTGCCAGCAGCCAAGATCCCTTAGGAGTCCGCTCCTACGAGCAGTACTTC. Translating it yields CASSQDPLGVRSYEQYF.

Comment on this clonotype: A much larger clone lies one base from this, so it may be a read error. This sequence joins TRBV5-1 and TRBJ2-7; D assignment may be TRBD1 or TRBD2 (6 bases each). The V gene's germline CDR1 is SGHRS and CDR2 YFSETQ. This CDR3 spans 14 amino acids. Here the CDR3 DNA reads TGCTCCAGCAGCTCCGGAGAGGGGGGTCGCGAGCAGTACTTC. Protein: CSSSSGEGGREQYF.

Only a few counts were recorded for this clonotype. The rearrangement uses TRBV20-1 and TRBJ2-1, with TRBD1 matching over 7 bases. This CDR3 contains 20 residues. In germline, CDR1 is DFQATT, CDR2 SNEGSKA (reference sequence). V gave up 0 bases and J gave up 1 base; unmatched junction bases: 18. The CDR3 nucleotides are TGCAGTGCTAGAGATTACCACCCAGGGGGAACCCTTGTTTCCTACAATGAGCAGTTCTTC. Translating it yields CSARDYHPGGTLVSYNEQFF.

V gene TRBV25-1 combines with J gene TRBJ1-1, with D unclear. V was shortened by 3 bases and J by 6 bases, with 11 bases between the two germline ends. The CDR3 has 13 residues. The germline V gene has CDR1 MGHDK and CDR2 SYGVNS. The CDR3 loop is CASSDRVDSEAFF. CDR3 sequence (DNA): TGTGCCAGCAGTGACCGAGTGGATTCTGAAGCTTTCTTT.

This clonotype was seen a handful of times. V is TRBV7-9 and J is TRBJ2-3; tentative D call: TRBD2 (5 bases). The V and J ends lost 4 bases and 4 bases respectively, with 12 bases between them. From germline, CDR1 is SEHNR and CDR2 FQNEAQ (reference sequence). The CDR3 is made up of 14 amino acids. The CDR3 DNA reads TGTGCCAGCAGCTCGGACCTGAGGGCAGATACGCAGTATTTT. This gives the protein CASSSDLRADTQYF.

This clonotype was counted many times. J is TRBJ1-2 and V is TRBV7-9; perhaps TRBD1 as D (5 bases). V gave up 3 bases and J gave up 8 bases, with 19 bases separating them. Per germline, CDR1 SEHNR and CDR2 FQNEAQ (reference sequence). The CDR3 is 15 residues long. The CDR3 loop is CASSLRGPTREGYTF. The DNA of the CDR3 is TGTGCCAGCAGCTTGAGGGGACCGACCAGGGAAGGCTACACCTTC.

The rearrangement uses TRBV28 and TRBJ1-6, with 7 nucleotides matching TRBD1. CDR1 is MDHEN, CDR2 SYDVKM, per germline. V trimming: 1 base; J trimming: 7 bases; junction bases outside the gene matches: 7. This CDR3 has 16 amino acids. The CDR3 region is CASSLSEGARNSPLHF. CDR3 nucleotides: TGTGCCAGCAGTTTATCGGAGGGGGCAAGGAATTCACCCCTCCACTTT.

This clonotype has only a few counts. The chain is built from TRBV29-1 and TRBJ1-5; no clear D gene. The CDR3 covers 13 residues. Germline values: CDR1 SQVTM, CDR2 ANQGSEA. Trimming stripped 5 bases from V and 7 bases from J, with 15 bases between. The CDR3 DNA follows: TGCAGCGTTTCCGCGGGGTTGGACCAGCCCCAGCATTTT. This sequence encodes CSVSAGLDQPQHF.

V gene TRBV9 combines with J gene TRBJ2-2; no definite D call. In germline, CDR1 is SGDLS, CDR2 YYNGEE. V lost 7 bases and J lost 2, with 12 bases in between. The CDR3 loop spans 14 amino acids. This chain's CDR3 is CASRGSTNTGELFF. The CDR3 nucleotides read TGTGCCAGCCGTGGCTCCACAAACACCGGGGAGCTGTTTTTT. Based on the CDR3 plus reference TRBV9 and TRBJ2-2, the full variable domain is DSGVTQTPKHLITATGQRVTLRCSPRSGDLSVYWYQQSLDQGLQFLIQYYNGEERAKGNILERFSAQQFPDLHSELNLSSLELGDSALYFCASRGSTNTGELFFGEGSRLTVL.

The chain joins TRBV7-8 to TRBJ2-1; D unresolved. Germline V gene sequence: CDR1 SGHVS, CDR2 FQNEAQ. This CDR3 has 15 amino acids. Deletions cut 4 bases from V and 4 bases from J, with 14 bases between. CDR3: CASSSLAETYNEQFF. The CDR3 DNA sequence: TGTGCCAGCAGCTCATTAGCCGAGACTTACAATGAGCAGTTCTTC.

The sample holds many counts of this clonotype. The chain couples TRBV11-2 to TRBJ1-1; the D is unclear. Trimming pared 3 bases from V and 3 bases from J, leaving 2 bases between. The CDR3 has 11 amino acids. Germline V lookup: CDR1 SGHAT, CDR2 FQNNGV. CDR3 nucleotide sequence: TGTGCCAGCAGCTTCCACACTGAAGCTTTCTTT. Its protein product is CASSFHTEAFF.

The CDR3 sequence is CASSTPRVRTDTQYF. The CDR3 DNA reads TGTGCCAGCAGTACACCGAGGGTGCGCACAGATACGCAGTATTTT. The V and J genes are TRBV28 and TRBJ2-3; D may be TRBD2 (5 bases). Germline CDR1 MDHEN, CDR2 SYDVKM. With 5 bases removed from V and 1 base from J, the gap between germline ends came to 13 bases. The CDR3 sequence is 15 residues long.

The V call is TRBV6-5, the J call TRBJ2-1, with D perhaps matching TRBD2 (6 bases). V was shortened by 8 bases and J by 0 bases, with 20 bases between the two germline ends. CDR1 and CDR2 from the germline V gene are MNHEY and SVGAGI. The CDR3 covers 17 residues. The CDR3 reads CASASDSAGSSYNEQFF. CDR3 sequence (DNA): TGTGCCAGCGCGTCCGACTCAGCGGGTAGCTCCTACAATGAGCAGTTCTTC.

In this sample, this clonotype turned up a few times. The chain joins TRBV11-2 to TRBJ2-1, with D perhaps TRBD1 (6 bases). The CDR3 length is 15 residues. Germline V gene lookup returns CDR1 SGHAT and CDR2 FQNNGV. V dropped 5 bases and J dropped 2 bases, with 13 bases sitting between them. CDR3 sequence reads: CASSSRDKTYNEQFF. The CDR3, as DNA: TGTGCCAGCAGCAGCCGGGACAAGACCTACAATGAGCAGTTCTTC.

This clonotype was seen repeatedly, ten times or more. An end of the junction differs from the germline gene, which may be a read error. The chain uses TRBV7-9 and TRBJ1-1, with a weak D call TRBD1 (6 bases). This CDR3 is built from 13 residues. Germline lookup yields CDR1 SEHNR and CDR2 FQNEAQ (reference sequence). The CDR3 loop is CASSPGGGTEAFF. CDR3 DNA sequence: TGCGCCAGCAGCCCCGGAGGGGGCACTGAAGCTTTCTTT.

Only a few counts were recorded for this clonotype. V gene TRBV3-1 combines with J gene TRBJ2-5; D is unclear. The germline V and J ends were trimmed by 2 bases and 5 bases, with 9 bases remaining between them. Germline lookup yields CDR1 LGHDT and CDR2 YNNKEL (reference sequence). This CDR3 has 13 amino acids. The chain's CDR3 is CASSQFDRETQYF. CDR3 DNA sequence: TGTGCCAGCAGCCAATTTGACCGGGAGACCCAGTACTTC.

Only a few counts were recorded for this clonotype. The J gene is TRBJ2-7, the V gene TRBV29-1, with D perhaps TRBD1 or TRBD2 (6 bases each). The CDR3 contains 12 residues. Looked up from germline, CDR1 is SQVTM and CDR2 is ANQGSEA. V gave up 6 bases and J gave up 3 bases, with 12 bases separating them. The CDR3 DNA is TGCAGCGTACGGAGGGGGAGCTACGAGCAGTACTTC. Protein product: CSVRRGSYEQYF.

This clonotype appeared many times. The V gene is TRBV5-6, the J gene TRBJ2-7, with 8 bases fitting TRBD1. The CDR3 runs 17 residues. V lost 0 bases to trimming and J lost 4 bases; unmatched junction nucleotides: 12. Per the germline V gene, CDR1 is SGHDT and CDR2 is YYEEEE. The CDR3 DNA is TGTGCCAGCAGCTTGGCCCACGGACAGGGTTCCCGTTACGAGCAGTACGTC. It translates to CASSLAHGQGSRYEQYV.

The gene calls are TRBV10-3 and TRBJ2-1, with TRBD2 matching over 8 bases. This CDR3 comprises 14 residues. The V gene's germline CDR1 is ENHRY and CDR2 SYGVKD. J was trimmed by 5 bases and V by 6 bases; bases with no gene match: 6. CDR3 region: CAIRRSGSNNEQFF. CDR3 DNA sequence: TGTGCCATCAGGAGGAGCGGGAGTAACAATGAGCAGTTCTTC.

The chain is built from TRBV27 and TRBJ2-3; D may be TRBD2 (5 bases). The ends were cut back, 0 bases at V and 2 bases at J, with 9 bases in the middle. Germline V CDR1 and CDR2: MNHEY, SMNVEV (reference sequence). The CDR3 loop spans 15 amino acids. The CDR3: CASSLSRTPTDTQYF. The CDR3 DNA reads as TGTGCCAGCAGTTTATCTCGGACTCCCACAGATACGCAGTATTTT.

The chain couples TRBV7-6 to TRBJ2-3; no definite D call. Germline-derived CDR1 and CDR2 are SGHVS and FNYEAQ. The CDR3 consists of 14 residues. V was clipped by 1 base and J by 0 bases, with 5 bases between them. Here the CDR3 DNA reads TGTGCCAGCAGCTTAGTTGACAGCACAGATACGCAGTATTTT. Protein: CASSLVDSTDTQYF.

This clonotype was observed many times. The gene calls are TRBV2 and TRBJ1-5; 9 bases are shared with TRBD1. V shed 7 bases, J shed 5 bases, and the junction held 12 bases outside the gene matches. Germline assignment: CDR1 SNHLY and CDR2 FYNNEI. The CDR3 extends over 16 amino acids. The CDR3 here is CASNPGTGKGDQPQHF. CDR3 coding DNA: TGTGCCAGCAACCCCGGGACAGGGAAGGGGGATCAGCCCCAGCATTTT. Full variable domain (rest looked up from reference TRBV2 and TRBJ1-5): EPEVTQTPSHQVTQMGQEVILRCVPISNHLYFYWYRQILGQKVEFLVSFYNNEISEKSEIFDDQFSVERPDGSNFTLKIRSTKLEDSAMYFCASNPGTGKGDQPQHFGDGTRLSIL.